These 7 T cell receptor beta chains were all obtained from the same sample, sequenced in a study of monozygotic twins with inflammatory bowel disease. TCRdb derives one entry per CDR3 protein from the 5' RACE reads, leaving out DNA. The sample has approximately 400,000 distinct CDR3 sequences. Sequenced input: blood. The source of these receptors is a human donor with ulcerative colitis or Crohn's disease, or a healthy co-twin of an affected twin (not recorded which).

The V gene is TRBV12-3 or TRBV12-4, the J gene TRBJ2-2; TCRdb's D call, TRBD1, is unchecked because there is no DNA. This CDR3 is built from 17 residues. CDR3 in amino acids: CASSPHPGATNTGELFF.

V and J are TRBV20-1 and TRBJ2-2; TCRdb gives TRBD1 as the D gene, but with no DNA this cannot be confirmed. The CDR3 spans 17 residues. CDR1 DFQATT and CDR2 SNEGSKA come from the germline V gene (reference sequence). The CDR3 reads CSARPTGKKGNTGELFF.

The rearrangement joins TRBV20-1 to TRBJ2-4; there is no DNA to check the TCRdb D call of TRBD2. Germline CDR1 is DFQATT and CDR2 is SNEGSKA (reference sequence). The CDR3 extends over 13 amino acids. The CDR3 loop is CSALGLPKNIQYF.

V and J are TRBV20-1 and TRBJ2-3; TCRdb outputs TRBD1, but without DNA this stays unchecked. Germline CDR1 reads DFQATT; CDR2 reads SNEGSKA (reference sequence). The length of the CDR3 is 20 residues. The CDR3 sequence is CSARDLKRRPGHHSTDTQYF.

This rearrangement joins TRBV3-1 to TRBJ1-2; TCRdb proposes TRBD1, but this gene call is untestable without DNA. Germline V lookup: CDR1 LGHDT, CDR2 YNNKEL (reference sequence). The CDR3 consists of 13 residues. CDR3 region: CASSHEGGYGYTF.

The rearrangement links TRBV6-1 to TRBJ2-3; without DNA, the TCRdb call of TRBD2 cannot be checked. The CDR3 has 16 amino acids. Per germline, CDR1 MNHNS and CDR2 SASEGT. The CDR3 spells CASSPSRRGGGDTQYF.

The chain combines TRBV29-1 with TRBJ1-2. Per the germline V gene, CDR1 is SQVTM and CDR2 is ANQGSEA. The CDR3 is made up of 13 amino acids. CDR3 protein: CSVADLEGYGYTF.